One sample yielded the 17 T cell receptor beta chains listed below, sequenced in a study of T cells in Graves' hyperthyroidism and ophthalmopathy (dated by TCRdb to between 2017 and 2020). The library was made by multiplex PCR. The instrument was an Illumina HiSeq 2000. Amplification of TCR beta CDR3 regions was carried out from RNA transcripts. A first-round RT-PCR of the TCR CDR3 used the HTBI primer set with the Qiagen OneStep RT-PCR kit. TCRdb redid the processing of the public reads, applying fastp at Q25 and MiXCR, and retained in-frame beta chains. Records with the same CDR3 protein are collapsed into one entry carrying the most frequent genes and DNA. This sample is represented by 410,000 or so distinct CDR3 sequences; around 15% of them were singletons. The ten largest clones take up less than 15% of the sample. The source material was blood. The receptors were sampled from a man aged 18 to 30 with Graves' ophthalmopathy.

In this sample, this clonotype turned up many times. The chain carries TRBV2 and TRBJ1-2; tentative D call: TRBD1 (6 bases). CDR1 SNHLY and CDR2 FYNNEI come from the germline V gene. The CDR3 is 14 amino acids. Trimming shortened V by 8 bases and J by 4 bases, and 17 bases separated the two germline ends. In DNA, the CDR3 is TGTGCCAGCTGCAGACGGGGAGGGGGCTATGGCTACACCTTC. It is translated as CASCRRGGGYGYTF.

The rearrangement uses TRBV10-3 and TRBJ1-3, with D unclear. CDR1 and CDR2 (germline): ENHRY, SYGVKD. Trimming removed 6 bases at V and 0 bases at J, with 12 bases between. This CDR3 has 15 residues. CDR3 coding DNA: TGTGCCATCAGGGACTGGACGGACTCTGGAAACACCATATATTTT. Encoded protein: CAIRDWTDSGNTIYF.

Ten or more counts support this clonotype. This rearrangement joins TRBV5-1 to TRBJ1-1; TRBD1 matches 8 bases. Germline CDR1 reads SGHRS; CDR2 reads YFSETQ. The CDR3 has 14 amino acids. J was trimmed by 4 bases and V by 4 bases; bases with no gene match: 6. This chain's CDR3 is CASSVTGARTEAFF. CDR3 in DNA: TGCGCCAGCAGCGTGACAGGGGCGCGCACTGAAGCTTTCTTT.

This clonotype was detected ten times or more. The chain joins TRBV7-9 to TRBJ2-1; D is possibly TRBD1 (5 bases). Germline CDR1 SEHNR, CDR2 FQNEAQ (reference sequence). The CDR3 sequence is 12 residues long. V was pared by 5 bases and J by 8 bases, with 10 bases between. The DNA for the CDR3 is TGTGCCAGCAGCCCAGAACAGGATGAGCAGTTCTTC. It translates to CASSPEQDEQFF. The full variable domain, in which reference TRBV7-9 and TRBJ2-1 provide the parts outside the CDR3, is DTGVSQNPRHKITKRGQNVTFRCDPISEHNRLYWYRQTLGQGPEFLTYFQNEAQLEKSRLLSDRFSAERPKGSFSTLEIQRTEQGDSAMYLCASSPEQDEQFFGPGTRLTVL.

This clonotype was recorded many times. The chain combines TRBV7-3 with TRBJ2-1; 7 bases line up with TRBD1. Germline values: CDR1 SGHTA, CDR2 FQGTGA. The length of the CDR3 is 16 residues. The trim removed 4 bases at V and 2 bases at J, leaving 8 bases unmatched. This chain's CDR3 is CASSSKQGRAYNEQFF. CDR3 sequence (DNA): TGTGCCAGCAGCTCAAAACAGGGGCGGGCCTACAATGAGCAGTTCTTC.

The table lists this clonotype with many counts. V and J are TRBV5-1 and TRBJ2-3; possibly TRBD1 for D (6 bases). The germline V gene encodes CDR1 SGHRS and CDR2 YFSETQ. The V end was cut by 0 bases, the J end by 5 bases, with 10 bases between. CDR3 length equals 14 residues. CDR3 sequence: CASSLAGGIDTQYF. In DNA form, the CDR3 reads TGCGCCAGCAGCTTGGCTGGGGGCATAGATACGCAGTATTTT.

This sequence joins TRBV27 and TRBJ2-7, with TRBD1 as a possible D gene (6 bases). The CDR3 extends over 14 amino acids. The germline V gene encodes CDR1 MNHEY and CDR2 SMNVEV (reference sequence). The V and J ends lost 4 bases and 6 bases respectively, with 16 bases between them. This CDR3 reads CASSSYTGTFEQYF. The CDR3 nucleotides read TGTGCCAGCAGTTCTTATACCGGGACATTCGAGCAGTACTTC.

There are many counts of this clonotype. The CDR3 loop reads CASSGSNEKLFF. CDR3 sequence (DNA): TGTGCCAGCAGTGGATCGAATGAAAAACTGTTTTTT. The rearrangement joins TRBV2 to TRBJ1-4; no firm D call. The germline gives CDR1 SNHLY, CDR2 FYNNEI. This CDR3 is 12 amino acids long. The ends were cut back, 4 bases at V and 5 bases at J, with 5 bases in the middle.

This clonotype was observed at least ten times. The V and J genes are TRBV12-3 or TRBV12-4 and TRBJ1-1; TRBD1 might be the D (5 bases). Trimming stripped 4 bases from V and 2 bases from J, with 11 bases between. This CDR3 has 14 residues. The CDR3 protein is CASSYRTSNTEAFF. CDR3 DNA: TGTGCCAGCAGTTATCGGACATCTAACACTGAAGCTTTCTTT.

This clonotype has just a few counts. J is TRBJ2-7 and V is TRBV24-1, with D perhaps assigned TRBD1 or TRBD2 (5 bases each). V lost 8 bases to trimming and J lost 2 bases, with 9 bases between them. The germline gives CDR1 KGHDR, CDR2 SFDVKD. This CDR3 spans 12 amino acids. CDR3 in DNA: TGTGCCACCATGGGGGATGCCTACGAGCAGTACTTC. Its protein product is CATMGDAYEQYF.

In its sample, this clonotype was seen a few times. For the CDR3, the DNA is TGTGCCAGCAGGTCTATGTCAGTCAGCCTTTTCAATGAGCAGTTCTTC. Its translation: CASRSMSVSLFNEQFF. The chain carries TRBV6-1 and TRBJ2-1; D remains unclear. This CDR3 has 16 residues. Trimming stripped 6 bases from V and 6 bases from J, with 21 bases between. Per germline, CDR1 MNHNS and CDR2 SASEGT.

This clonotype has just a few counts. The chain combines TRBV5-1 with TRBJ2-1; possibly TRBD2 for D (5 bases). The germline V gene encodes CDR1 SGHRS and CDR2 YFSETQ. CDR3 length: 19 residues. V was cut by 0 bases and J by 0 bases, with 19 bases left in between. The CDR3: CASSLGTALRWSSYNEQFF. In nucleotides, the CDR3 is TGCGCCAGCAGCTTGGGGACTGCGCTCAGGTGGAGCTCCTACAATGAGCAGTTCTTC.

This clonotype has a handful of counts. V is TRBV4-1 and J is TRBJ2-3; D is undetermined. Germline V CDR1 and CDR2: MGHRA, YSYEKL. The CDR3 runs 12 residues. V was clipped by 2 bases and J by 4 bases, with 4 bases between them. CDR3 DNA sequence: TGCGCCAGCAGCCAAATGCCAGATACGCAGTATTTT. Protein product: CASSQMPDTQYF.

This clonotype occurred many times. This sequence joins TRBV27 and TRBJ1-1, with D unclear. Germline V gene lookup returns CDR1 MNHEY and CDR2 SMNVEV (reference sequence). V shed 5 bases and J shed 5 bases, with 18 bases lying between them. The CDR3 is 15 residues long. The CDR3 spells CASSQDMWGVTEAFF. The CDR3 region has the DNA TGTGCCAGCAGTCAAGATATGTGGGGAGTGACTGAAGCTTTCTTT.

This clonotype was recorded at least ten times. V and J are TRBV5-6 and TRBJ2-5; no clear D gene. The CDR3 totals 14 residues. Looked up from germline, CDR1 is SGHDT and CDR2 is YYEEEE. V was shortened by 1 base and J by 1 base, with 8 bases between the two germline ends. This CDR3 reads CASSLLPPQETQYF. As DNA, the CDR3 is TGTGCCAGCAGCTTGCTACCACCCCAAGAGACCCAGTACTTC.

The chain has TRBV2 and TRBJ2-5; 12 bases are a match to TRBD2. V trimming: 3 bases; J trimming: 1 base; junction bases outside the gene matches: 3. CDR1 and CDR2 from the germline V gene are SNHLY and FYNNEI. The CDR3 has 16 residues. The CDR3 DNA is TGTGCCAGCAGTGACCCTAGCGGGGGGGGCCAAGAGACCCAGTACTTC. This sequence encodes CASSDPSGGGQETQYF.

The V call is TRBV15, the J call TRBJ1-4, with TRBD1 matching over 7 bases. Germline V lookup: CDR1 LNHNV, CDR2 YYDKDF (reference sequence). The CDR3 has 15 residues. V lost 0 bases to trimming and J lost 5 bases; unmatched junction nucleotides: 3. The CDR3 spells CATSREGGSNEKLFF. In DNA form, the CDR3 reads TGTGCCACCAGCAGAGAAGGGGGCTCGAATGAAAAACTGTTTTTT.